This T cell receptor (beta chain) was documented in a study of cytomegalovirus exposure and HLA in healthy donors. Study outcomes and limitations: An analysis done earlier found most TCR beta V segments productive about 87% or about 30% of the time. There were some public TCRs occurring in many donors, but most TCR sequences were rare. Cytomegalovirus association was listed for 164 TCR beta chains. Judged likely to be a sequencing artifact was a cluster of highly shared sequence variants.

Germline-derived CDR1 and CDR2 are KGHSH and LQKENI. The V end lost 3 bases, the J end lost 5 bases, and 13 bases lay between the germline ends. The CDR3 runs to 14 residues. Comments on this clone: The target antigen is unknown.

Primers for the PCR totalled 60 Vbeta and 13 Jbeta. The assay was immunoSEQ multiplex PCR, and TCRdb's table has in-frame clones only and misses some. Of over 65,000 clones listed, approximately 61% are singletons. The rearrangement uses TRBV18 and TRBJ2-5; tentative D call: TRBD2 (6 bases). The sequenced material came from PBMCs. This receptor was taken from a woman in her 50s in good health and CMV-seropositive. In DNA form, the CDR3 reads TGTGCCAGCTCACCCGGGACTCAGGAGGAGACCCAGTACTTC. Residues: CASSPGTQEETQYF.